Following are 3 T cell receptor beta chains from one sample sequenced in a study of cytomegalovirus exposure and HLA in healthy donors. Primers: 60 Vbeta forward and 13 Jbeta reverse. Profiling relied on immunoSEQ multiplex PCR, and the TCRdb table lists in-frame clones only, not all of them. The table has under 200,000 clones, about 82% seen once. Material: PBMCs. The receptor set was obtained from a woman aged 45-65 years in good health and CMV-seropositive.

The V call is TRBV12-2, the J call TRBJ2-1; TRBD2 reflects the table's D call only, with no check against the DNA. TRBV12-2 is a pseudogene segment. This CDR3 comprises 11 residues. CDR3 amino acids: CASRGGYEQFF. The CDR3 nucleotides are TGTGCAAGTCGGGGGGGGTATGAGCAGTTCTTC.

The chain joins TRBV5-8 to TRBJ2-4; 7 nucleotides agree with TRBD1. The ends lost 4 bases at V and 6 bases at J; junction bases unmatched: 1. CDR3 size: 12 residues. Germline lookup yields CDR1 SGHTS and CDR2 YDEGEE. The CDR3 spells CASSRQGNIQYF. The CDR3 DNA reads TGTGCCAGCAGCCGACAGGGAAACATTCAGTACTTC.

The chain links TRBV7-9 to TRBJ2-3; unclear D gene. This CDR3 comprises 15 residues. V gave up 1 base and J gave up 2 bases, with 10 bases separating them. CDR1 is SEHNR, CDR2 FQNEAQ, per germline (reference sequence). As DNA, the CDR3 is TGTGCCAGCAGCTTAGGGCCCAGCGCCACAGATACGCAGTATTTT. It yields the protein CASSLGPSATDTQYF.